Following are 11 T cell receptor beta chains from one sample sequenced in a study of blood T cell repertoires in COVID-19. Profiled with immunoSEQ multiplex PCR; TCRdb holds only in-frame clones, not every one. The sample lists 55,000 to 75,000 clones, over 85% seen once, with about 1.3% in the top ten. Sequencing was done on a sample of peripheral blood. These receptors all stem from a man aged 60 to 75 with acute or convalescent COVID-19.

The V gene is TRBV5-1, the J gene TRBJ2-7; TRBD1 matches 9 bases. The CDR3 loop spans 15 amino acids. CDR1 is SGHRS and CDR2 is YFSETQ in the germline V gene. Trimming cost V 4 bases and J 5 bases; bases outside gene matches: 10. CDR3 sequence (DNA): TGCGCCAGCAGCAGGGAGGGGACAGGGTGGAACGAGCAGTACTTC. This sequence encodes CASSREGTGWNEQYF. The full variable domain, its missing parts supplied by reference TRBV5-1 and TRBJ2-7, is KAGVTQTPRYLIKTRGQQVTLSCSPISGHRSVSWYQQTPGQGLQFLFEYFSETQRNKGNFPGRFSGRQFSNSRSEMNVSTLELGDSALYLCASSREGTGWNEQYFGPGTRLTVT.

This rearrangement joins TRBV5-4 to TRBJ1-2, with 7 bases lining up with TRBD1. This CDR3 spans 15 amino acids. The ends lost 0 bases at V and 3 bases at J; junction bases unmatched: 5. Germline CDR1 reads SGHNT; CDR2 reads YYREEE (reference sequence). CDR3 sequence reads: CASSLGQGGYYGYTF. Written as DNA, the CDR3 is TGTGCCAGCAGCTTGGGGCAGGGGGGCTACTATGGCTACACCTTC.

V usage is TRBV7-9 and J usage is TRBJ1-6; unclear D gene. The CDR3 totals 16 residues. V gave up 2 bases and J gave up 9 bases, with 17 bases separating them. Germline CDR1 reads SEHNR; CDR2 reads FQNEAQ (reference sequence). CDR3 sequence: CASSLTAGLYGSPLHF. The CDR3 bases are TGTGCCAGCAGCTTAACGGCAGGTCTTTACGGTTCACCCCTCCACTTT.

This chain uses TRBV11-2 with TRBJ1-1; D not certain. The CDR3 is 13 residues long. V gave up 0 bases and J gave up 7 bases, with 9 bases separating them. Germline CDR1 SGHAT, CDR2 FQNNGV. CDR3 sequence (DNA): TGTGCCAGCAGCTTAGAGGTAACTGTTGAAGCTTTCTTT. Its translation: CASSLEVTVEAFF.

CDR3: CASSLVGANGYTF. The CDR3 coding sequence is TGCGCCAGCAGCTTGGTTGGGGCTAATGGCTACACCTTC. V gene TRBV5-1 combines with J gene TRBJ1-2; TRBD1 is a possible D gene (5 bases). Germline CDR1 is SGHRS and CDR2 is YFSETQ. This CDR3 is 13 amino acids long. V was shortened by 0 bases and J by 6 bases, with 9 bases between the two germline ends.

This clone was counted between two and nine times. V usage is TRBV5-4 and J usage is TRBJ1-2, with 7 bases fitting TRBD1. The CDR3 loop spans 15 amino acids. Trimming at V came to 4 bases and at J to 0 bases, leaving 6 bases not matched to a gene. The V gene's germline CDR1 is SGHNT and CDR2 YYREEE (reference sequence). This CDR3 reads CASSPGTAANYGYTF. CDR3 sequence (DNA): TGTGCCAGCAGCCCCGGGACAGCAGCTAACTATGGCTACACCTTC.

The J gene is TRBJ1-1, the V gene TRBV9, with a weak D call TRBD1 (5 bases). Germline CDR1 and CDR2: SGDLS and YYNGEE. Trimming removed 7 bases at V and 0 bases at J, with 10 bases between. The CDR3 spans 13 residues. The CDR3 sequence: CASRRTLNTEAFF. CDR3 DNA: TGTGCCAGCCGCAGGACACTGAACACTGAAGCTTTCTTT. Looking up the rest from reference TRBV9 and TRBJ1-1 gives the full variable domain: DSGVTQTPKHLITATGQRVTLRCSPRSGDLSVYWYQQSLDQGLQFLIQYYNGEERAKGNILERFSAQQFPDLHSELNLSSLELGDSALYFCASRRTLNTEAFFGQGTRLTVV.

V gene TRBV11-3 combines with J gene TRBJ2-1; no firm D call. V was cut by 5 bases and J by 6 bases, with 14 bases left in between. Per the germline V gene, CDR1 is SGHNT and CDR2 is YENEEA. The CDR3 extends over 14 amino acids. The CDR3 DNA reads as TGTGCCAGCAGCGCGGATCGATCCCTCAATGAGCAGTTCTTC. Its protein is CASSADRSLNEQFF.

V usage is TRBV3-1 (or the pseudogene TRBV3-2) and J usage is TRBJ1-1, with D perhaps matching TRBD1 (6 bases). The germline V gene has CDR1 LGHDT and CDR2 YNNKEL (reference sequence). The CDR3 consists of 18 residues. The V end was cut by 4 bases, the J end by 10 bases, with 31 bases between. Written as DNA, the CDR3 is TGTGCCAGCAGCCCGCAGCACCCGGGCGCCACAGGGACCCTTTTAGCTTTCTTT. As protein: CASSPQHPGATGTLLAFF.

CDR3 residues: CASSSLRWGTRNYGYTF. CDR3 DNA: TGTGCCAGCAGCAGCTTGAGATGGGGGACTAGGAACTATGGCTACACCTTC. The chain recombines TRBV5-6 with TRBJ1-2, with D tentatively TRBD1 (5 bases). The germline V gene has CDR1 SGHDT and CDR2 YYEEEE. V dropped 4 bases and J dropped 2 bases, with 21 bases sitting between them. This CDR3 is built from 17 residues. Based on the CDR3 plus reference TRBV5-6 and TRBJ1-2, the full variable domain is DAGVTQSPTHLIKTRGQQVTLRCSPKSGHDTVSWYQQALGQGPQFIFQYYEEEERQRGNFPDRFSGHQFPNYSSELNVNALLLGDSALYLCASSSLRWGTRNYGYTFGSGTRLTVV.

This clone has just a few counts. The rearrangement joins TRBV7-2 to TRBJ1-5, with 7 positions matching TRBD1. After removal of 6 bases from V and 5 bases from J, the junction contained 7 bases not matched to a gene. CDR3 length: 14 residues. Germline CDR1 reads SGHTA; CDR2 reads FQGNSA. CDR3 amino acids: CASSRDSDYQPQHF. The CDR3 nucleotides are TGTGCCAGCAGTCGGGACAGCGATTATCAGCCCCAGCATTTT.